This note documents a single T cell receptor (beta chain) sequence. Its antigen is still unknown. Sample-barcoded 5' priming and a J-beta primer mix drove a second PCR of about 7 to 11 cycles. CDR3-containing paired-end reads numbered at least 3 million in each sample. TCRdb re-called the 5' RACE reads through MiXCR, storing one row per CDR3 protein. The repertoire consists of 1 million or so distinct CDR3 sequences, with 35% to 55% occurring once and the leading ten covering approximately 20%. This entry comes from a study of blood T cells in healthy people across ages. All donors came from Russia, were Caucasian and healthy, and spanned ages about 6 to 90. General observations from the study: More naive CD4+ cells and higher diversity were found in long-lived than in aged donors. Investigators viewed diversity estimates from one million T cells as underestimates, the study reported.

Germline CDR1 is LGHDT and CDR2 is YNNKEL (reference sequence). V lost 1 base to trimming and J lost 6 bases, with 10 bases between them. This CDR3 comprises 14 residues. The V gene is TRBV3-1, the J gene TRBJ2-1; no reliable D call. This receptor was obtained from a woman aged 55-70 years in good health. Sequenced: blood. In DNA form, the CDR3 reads TGTGCCAGCAGCCAAGGGTTTAGCACCAATGAGCAGTTCTTC. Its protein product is CASSQGFSTNEQFF.